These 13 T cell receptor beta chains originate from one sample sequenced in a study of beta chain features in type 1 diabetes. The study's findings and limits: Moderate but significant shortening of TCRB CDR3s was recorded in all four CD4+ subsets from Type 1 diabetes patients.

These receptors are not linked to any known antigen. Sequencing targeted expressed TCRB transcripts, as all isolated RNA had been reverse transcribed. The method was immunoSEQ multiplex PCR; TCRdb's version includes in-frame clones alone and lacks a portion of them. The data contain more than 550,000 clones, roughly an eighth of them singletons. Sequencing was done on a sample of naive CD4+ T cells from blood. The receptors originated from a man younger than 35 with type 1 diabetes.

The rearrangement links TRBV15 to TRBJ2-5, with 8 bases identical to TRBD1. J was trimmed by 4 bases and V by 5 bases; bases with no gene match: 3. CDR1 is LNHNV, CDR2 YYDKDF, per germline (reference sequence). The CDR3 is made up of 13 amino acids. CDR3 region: CATSFQGAETQYF. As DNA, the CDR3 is TGTGCCACCAGCTTCCAGGGGGCAGAGACCCAGTACTTC. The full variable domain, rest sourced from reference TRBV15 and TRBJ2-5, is DAMVIQNPRYQVTQFGKPVTLSCSQTLNHNVMYWYQQKSSQAPKLLFHYYDKDFNNEADTPDNFQSRRPNTSFCFLDIRSPGLGDTAMYLCATSFQGAETQYFGPGTRLLVL.

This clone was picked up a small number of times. The CDR3 DNA follows: TGTGCCACTGGAAGGGAGTCATCTGAAGCTTTCTTT. This sequence encodes CATGRESSEAFF. The chain carries TRBV6-5 and TRBJ1-1; no clear D gene. Germline lookup yields CDR1 MNHEY and CDR2 SVGAGI. Trimming removed 10 bases from V and 6 bases from J, with 15 bases in between. The CDR3 contains 12 residues.

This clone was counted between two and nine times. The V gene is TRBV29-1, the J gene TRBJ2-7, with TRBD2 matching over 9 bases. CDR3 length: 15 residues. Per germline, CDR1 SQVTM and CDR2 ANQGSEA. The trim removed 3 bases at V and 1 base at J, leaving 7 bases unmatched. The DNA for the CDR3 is TGCAGCGTTGATGTTGCTAGCGGGACTTCCTACGAGCAGTACTTC. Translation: CSVDVASGTSYEQYF.

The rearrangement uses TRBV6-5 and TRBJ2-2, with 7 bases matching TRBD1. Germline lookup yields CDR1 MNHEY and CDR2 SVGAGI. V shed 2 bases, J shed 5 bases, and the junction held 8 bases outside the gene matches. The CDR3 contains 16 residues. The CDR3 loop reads CASSYHRDRITGELFF. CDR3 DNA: TGTGCCAGCAGTTACCACCGGGACAGAATTACCGGGGAGCTGTTTTTT.

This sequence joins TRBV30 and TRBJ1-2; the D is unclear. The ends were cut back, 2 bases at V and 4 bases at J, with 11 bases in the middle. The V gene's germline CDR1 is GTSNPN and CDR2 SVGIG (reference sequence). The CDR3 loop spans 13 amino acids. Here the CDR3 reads CAWSYRTGYGYTF. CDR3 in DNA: TGTGCCTGGAGTTATAGGACGGGCTATGGCTACACCTTC. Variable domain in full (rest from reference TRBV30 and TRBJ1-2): SQTIHQWPATLVQPVGSPLSLECTVEGTSNPNLYWYRQAAGRGLQLLFYSVGIGQISSEVPQNLSASRPQDRQFILSSKKLLLSDSGFYLCAWSYRTGYGYTFGSGTRLTVV.

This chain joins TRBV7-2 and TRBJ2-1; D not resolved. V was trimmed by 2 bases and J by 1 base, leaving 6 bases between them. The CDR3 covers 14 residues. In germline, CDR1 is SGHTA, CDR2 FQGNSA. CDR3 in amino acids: CASSLIPSYNEQFF. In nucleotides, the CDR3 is TGTGCCAGCAGCTTAATACCTTCCTACAATGAGCAGTTCTTC.

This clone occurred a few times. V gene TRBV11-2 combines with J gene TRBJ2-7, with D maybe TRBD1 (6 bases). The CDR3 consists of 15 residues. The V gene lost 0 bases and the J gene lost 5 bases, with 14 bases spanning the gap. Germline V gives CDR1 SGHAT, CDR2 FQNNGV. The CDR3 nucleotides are TGTGCCAGCAGCTTAGATCACCCTACAGGGAACGAGCAGTACTTC. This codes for CASSLDHPTGNEQYF.

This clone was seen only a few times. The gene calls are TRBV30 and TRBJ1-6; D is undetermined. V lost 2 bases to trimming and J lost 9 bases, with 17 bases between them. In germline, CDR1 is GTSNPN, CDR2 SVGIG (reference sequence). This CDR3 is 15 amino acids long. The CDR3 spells CAWSPQEGWGSPLHF. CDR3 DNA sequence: TGTGCCTGGAGTCCCCAGGAAGGTTGGGGTTCACCCCTCCACTTT.

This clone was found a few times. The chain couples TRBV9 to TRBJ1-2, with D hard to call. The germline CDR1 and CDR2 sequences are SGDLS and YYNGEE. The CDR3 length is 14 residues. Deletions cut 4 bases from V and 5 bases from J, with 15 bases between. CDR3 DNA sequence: TGTGCCAGCAGCTTGCAAACAGAGGCTTATGGCTACACCTTC. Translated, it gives CASSLQTEAYGYTF. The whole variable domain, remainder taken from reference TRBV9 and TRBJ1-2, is DSGVTQTPKHLITATGQRVTLRCSPRSGDLSVYWYQQSLDQGLQFLIQYYNGEERAKGNILERFSAQQFPDLHSELNLSSLELGDSALYFCASSLQTEAYGYTFGSGTRLTVV.

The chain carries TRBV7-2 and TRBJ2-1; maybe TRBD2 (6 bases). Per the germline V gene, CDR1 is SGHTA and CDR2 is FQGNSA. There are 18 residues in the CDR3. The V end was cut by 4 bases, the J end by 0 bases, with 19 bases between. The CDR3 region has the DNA TGTGCCAGCAGCTCCCCAGGGTGGGCGGGGACCTCCTACAATGAGCAGTTCTTC. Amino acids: CASSSPGWAGTSYNEQFF.

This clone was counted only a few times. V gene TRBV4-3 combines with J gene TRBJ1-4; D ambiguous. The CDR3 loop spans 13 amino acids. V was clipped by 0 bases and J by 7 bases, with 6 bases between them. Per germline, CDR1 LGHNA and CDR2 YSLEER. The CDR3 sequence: CASSQDSGEKLFF. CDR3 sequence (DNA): TGCGCCAGCAGCCAAGATTCTGGTGAAAAACTGTTTTTT.

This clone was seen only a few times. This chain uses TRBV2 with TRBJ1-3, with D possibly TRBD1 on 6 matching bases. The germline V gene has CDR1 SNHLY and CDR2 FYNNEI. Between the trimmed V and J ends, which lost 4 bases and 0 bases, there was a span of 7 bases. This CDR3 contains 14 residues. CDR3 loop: CASSVGASGNTIYF. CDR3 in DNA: TGTGCCAGCAGTGTGGGGGCCTCTGGAAACACCATATATTTT.

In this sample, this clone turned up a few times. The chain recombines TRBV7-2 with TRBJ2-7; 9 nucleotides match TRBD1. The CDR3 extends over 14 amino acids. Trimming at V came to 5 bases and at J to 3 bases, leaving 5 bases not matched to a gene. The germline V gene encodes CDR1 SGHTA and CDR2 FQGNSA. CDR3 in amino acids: CASSLGTGLYEQYF. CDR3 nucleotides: TGTGCCAGCAGCCTCGGGACAGGGCTCTACGAGCAGTACTTC. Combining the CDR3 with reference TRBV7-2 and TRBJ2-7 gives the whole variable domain GAGVSQSPSNKVTEKGKDVELRCDPISGHTALYWYRQSLGQGLEFLIYFQGNSAPDKSGLPSDRFSAERTGGSVSTLTIQRTQQEDSAVYLCASSLGTGLYEQYFGPGTRLTVT.